The rows below give T cell receptor beta chains drawn from one sample of a study of shared clonotypes between healthy human individuals. The method was immunoSEQ multiplex PCR; TCRdb's version includes in-frame clones alone and lacks a portion of them. In the table there are about 580,000 clones, nearly 98% of which are singletons. Sequenced: naive CD8+ T cells sorted from blood. The source of these receptors is a man aged 30-40 years in good health. Each CDR3 is given with its conserved first and last residue. The D gene is left open where the match is weak. Expanded clones are given a class, and other clones once, few, many or no size at all.

j_gene,abundance,v_gene,d_gene,CDR3nt,CDR3aa
TRBJ2-1,.,TRBV18,.,TGTGCCAGCTCACTTGGGTCGAATGAGCAGTTCTTC,CASSLGSNEQFF
TRBJ1-2,.,TRBV19,.,TGTGCCAGTAGTTTCGGCAGCGGCCGTCCTTACACCTTC,CASSFGSGRPYTF
TRBJ1-5,.,TRBV15,TRBD1,TGTGCCACCAGCGTGGACAGGCGTAATCAGCCCCAGCATTTT,CATSVDRRNQPQHF
TRBJ2-1,.,TRBV7-2,.,TGTGCCAGCAGCTTAAGACAGAGACAGAGTGAGCAGTTCTTC,CASSLRQRQSEQFF
TRBJ2-1,.,TRBV5-1,.,TGCGCCAGCAGCCCCGACAGCACCTACAATGAGCAGTTCTTC,CASSPDSTYNEQFF
TRBJ2-7,.,TRBV10-3,TRBD1,TGTGCCATCAGTGAGTCCTGGACAGGGGCCTACGAGCAGTACTTC,CAISESWTGAYEQYF
TRBJ2-7,.,TRBV4-1,.,TGCGCCAGCAGCCAGGGGGACGTGGAGCAGTACTTC,CASSQGDVEQYF
TRBJ2-1,.,TRBV4-1,TRBD2,TGCGCCAGCAGCCAACTAGCGGGAGTATCCTACAATGAGCAGTTCTTC,CASSQLAGVSYNEQFF
TRBJ1-2,.,TRBV15,.,TGTGCCACCAGCGATGAAAGGGGGTTAGTTGGTGGCTACACCTTC,CATSDERGLVGGYTF
TRBJ2-1,.,TRBV7-9,TRBD2,TGTGCCAGCAGCTTCCCGGGGACTAGCGGAGACAATGAGCAGTTCTTC,CASSFPGTSGDNEQFF
TRBJ2-7,.,TRBV7-9,.,TGTGCCAGCAGCTTAGTAGGGACGGAAGGCTACGAGCAGTACTTC,CASSLVGTEGYEQYF
TRBJ2-2,.,TRBV9,.,TGTGCCAGCGGCTCACGGCTCTATGGGCTGTTTTTT,CASGSRLYGLFF
TRBJ2-7,.,TRBV7-9,.,TGTGCCAGCAGGGGTTCGACGGGTGGCGAGCAGTACTTC,CASRGSTGGEQYF
TRBJ2-7,once,TRBV4-1,.,TGCGCCAGCAGCCAAGAGGAGTTCGGTTACGAGCAGTACTTC,CASSQEEFGYEQYF
TRBJ2-2,.,TRBV7-8,.,TGTGCCAGCAGCTTACTGGGGACGAACACCGGGGAGCTGTTTTTT,CASSLLGTNTGELFF
TRBJ2-7,.,TRBV27,TRBD2,TGTGCCAGCAGTTTATCGATTAGCGGGAGGTCCATCCCTAACTACGAGCAGTACTTC,CASSLSISGRSIPNYEQYF
TRBJ2-3,.,TRBV7-9,TRBD2,TGTGCCAGCAGCCTGAACCTAGCGGGAGAAGACACAGATACGCAGTATTTT,CASSLNLAGEDTDTQYF
TRBJ2-5,once,TRBV9,TRBD1,TGTGCCAGCAGCGTTCTCGACAGGGGGCGGGTAGAGACCCAGTACTTC,CASSVLDRGRVETQYF
TRBJ2-7,.,TRBV4-1,TRBD2,TGCGCCAGCAGCCAAGGCCCGACTAGCGGTTCCTCGGACTTC,CASSQGPTSGSSDF
TRBJ2-2,.,TRBV29-1,TRBD1,TGCAGCGTTGACCCCTCAGGGGGCGACACCGGGGAGCTGTTTTTT,CSVDPSGGDTGELFF
TRBJ2-1,.,TRBV7-9,TRBD2,TGTGCCAGTAGGGTGGGGACTAGTTTCAATGAGCAGTTCTTC,CASRVGTSFNEQFF
TRBJ2-3,.,TRBV27,TRBD2,TGTGCCAGCAGTTTCACCTCCGGGGCGGGAGGGACAGATACGCAGTATTTT,CASSFTSGAGGTDTQYF
TRBJ2-7,.,TRBV5-1,.,TGCGCCAGCAGCTTATACTACGAGCAGTACTTC,CASSLYYEQYF
TRBJ2-7,.,TRBV7-8,.,TGTGCCAGCAGCTGGTCAAGGGGCTACGAGCAGTACTTC,CASSWSRGYEQYF
TRBJ2-2,.,TRBV15,.,TGTGCCACCAGCACAGACATCAACACCGGGGAGCTGTTTTTT,CATSTDINTGELFF
TRBJ2-7,.,TRBV28,.,TGTGCCAGCAGCCCGGACAGCGACGAGCAGTACTTC,CASSPDSDEQYF
TRBJ2-3,.,TRBV9,TRBD1,TGTGCCAGCAGCGAGGGGGCCGGGATAACAGATACGCAGTATTTT,CASSEGAGITDTQYF
TRBJ2-7,.,TRBV7-9,.,TGTGCCAGCAGCTTCGGCACGGGGGAGCAGTACTTC,CASSFGTGEQYF
TRBJ2-7,.,TRBV29-1,.,TGCAGCGTTGAATTCCGGACCACCCTCTCCTACGAGCAGTACTTC,CSVEFRTTLSYEQYF
TRBJ2-5,.,TRBV5-1,.,TGCGCCAGCAGCTTGGGGGCGGCGGGACGGGAGACCCAGTACTTC,CASSLGAAGRETQYF
TRBJ2-2,.,TRBV14,.,TGTGCCAGCAGCCCTCGAACGGGCACCGGGGAGCTGTTTTTT,CASSPRTGTGELFF
TRBJ2-7,.,TRBV7-9,.,TGTGCCAGCAGCGTTGGAGGCGAGCAGTACTTC,CASSVGGEQYF
TRBJ2-2,.,TRBV7-6,.,TGTGCCAGCAGCTTAGCCGGGCCTTCGAACACCGGGGAGCTGTTTTTT,CASSLAGPSNTGELFF
TRBJ2-2,.,TRBV6-5,.,TGTGCCAGCAGTCCCGAGGGCACCGGGGAGCTGTTTTTT,CASSPEGTGELFF
TRBJ2-5,.,TRBV27,.,TGTGCCAGCAGTTTAGACGCAGGGGCGCCCCCAGAGACCCAGTACTTC,CASSLDAGAPPETQYF
TRBJ2-7,.,TRBV27,TRBD2,TGTGCCAGCAGCCCCACTAGCGGGAGTTACGAGCAGTACTTC,CASSPTSGSYEQYF
TRBJ2-3,.,TRBV6-6,.,TGTGCCAGCAGTTACCGGACAGATACGCAGTATTTT,CASSYRTDTQYF
TRBJ2-1,once,TRBV7-2,.,TGTGCCAGCAGCTCTGGGAGTGATGAGCAGTTCTTC,CASSSGSDEQFF
TRBJ2-3,once,TRBV18,.,TGTGCCAGCTCACCACCGGGGCCTAGCGGCACAGATACGCAGTATTTT,CASSPPGPSGTDTQYF
TRBJ2-7,.,TRBV11-2,TRBD1,TGTGCCAGCAGCTTAGCTCCATCCGGGACAGGGACTTACGAGCAGTACTTC,CASSLAPSGTGTYEQYF
TRBJ2-5,once,TRBV7-9,TRBD1,TGTGCCAGCACACCAAAGGACAGGGTAAAGGAGACCCAGTACTTC,CASTPKDRVKETQYF
TRBJ2-3,.,TRBV15,.,TGTGCCACCAGCAGAAAGACAGGTCGAGCAGATACGCAGTATTTT,CATSRKTGRADTQYF
TRBJ2-5,.,TRBV7-9,TRBD1,TGTGCCAGCAGCATGACGCCTGGGACAGTCCCTCAAGAGACCCAGTACTTC,CASSMTPGTVPQETQYF
TRBJ2-7,.,TRBV25-1,.,TGTGCCAGCAGTGAATACTTAGCCCACGAGCAGTACTTC,CASSEYLAHEQYF
TRBJ2-2,.,TRBV5-5,.,TGTGCCAGCAGCTTGTTTCCCCCTGGGGACACCGGGGAGCTGTTTTTT,CASSLFPPGDTGELFF
TRBJ2-7,.,TRBV6-5,.,TGTGCCAGCAGTTACGGCAGCTACTACGAGCAGTACTTC,CASSYGSYYEQYF
TRBJ1-1,.,TRBV30,.,TGTGCCTGGGATCTAGGGAGCATGAACACTGAAGCTTTCTTT,CAWDLGSMNTEAFF
TRBJ2-7,.,TRBV4-3,.,TGCGCCAGCAGCCAAGAAAGTAAGGGGGGTCTCTACTACGAGCAGTACTTC,CASSQESKGGLYYEQYF
TRBJ1-5,.,TRBV2,.,TGTGCCAGCAACTCGTGGGCGGATAGCAATCAGCCCCAGCATTTT,CASNSWADSNQPQHF